This T cell receptor beta chain originates from a study of T cells in tuberculosis. The method was immunoSEQ multiplex PCR; TCRdb's version includes in-frame clones alone and lacks a portion of them. Of tens of thousands of clones in the sample, 90% to 95% were seen once. The germline V gene has CDR1 MNHEY and CDR2 SVGAGI. V was pared by 6 bases and J by 6 bases, with 10 bases of the junction left unmatched. This CDR3 is built from 14 residues. The sequence came from a donor aged 10 to 29 with latent tuberculosis or without tuberculosis infection. Some clones in this sample may be carry-over from other donors' samples. V usage is TRBV6-5 and J usage is TRBJ1-1; 7 bases map to TRBD1. What was sequenced was PBMCs. CDR3 nucleotides: TGTGCCAGCAGCTCCGGGACAGTCGCCCCTGAAGCTTTCTTT. This gives the protein CASSSGTVAPEAFF.